The subject of this entry is one TCR beta chain. Its antigen remains unknown. Trimming pared 3 bases from V and 3 bases from J, leaving 9 bases between. Germline lookup yields CDR1 LNHDA and CDR2 SQIVND (reference sequence). The CDR3 runs 14 residues. The data originate from a study of a mutant IDH1 vaccine in newly diagnosed glioma. In the study overall: Either 4-6 weeks after radiotherapy alone or alongside temozolomide, vaccination was begun. Receipt of radiotherapy, temozolomide, or both preceded the study, and most received both.

The assay was immunoSEQ multiplex PCR, and TCRdb's table has in-frame clones only and misses some. The repertoire has 12,000 or so clones, 87% of them found once; the top ten carry about 5.5%. The time point: week 5, during vaccination. Each vaccine dose was 300 ug of mutant IDH1 20-mer peptide, with topical imiquimod. General study results and limits: Vaccine-induced responses were seen in around 93% of patients, spanning several MHC alleles. Pseudoprogression appeared unlinked to shifts in leading peripheral T cell clonotypes.

The input for sequencing was PBMCs, taken from a glioma patient whose treatment included an IDH1 peptide vaccine. The receptor comes from a woman aged 40 to 55 with glioma. Some clones in this sample may be carry-over from other donors' samples. The chain carries TRBV19 and TRBJ1-5; no reliable D call. The CDR3: CASSIRNVNQPQHF. CDR3 nucleotide sequence: TGTGCCAGTAGTATCCGGAATGTCAATCAGCCCCAGCATTTT.